This TCR beta chain was identified in a study of blood T cell repertoires in COVID-19. Whole-study context: There were acute and convalescent COVID-19 samples, and they came from the United States, Italy and Spain. Sources were T cells, B-cell-depleted T cells, or PBMCs; the material itself was cDNA or gDNA.

Per germline, CDR1 SGHTA and CDR2 FQGNSA. The CDR3 is 15 amino acids. J was trimmed by 5 bases and V by 1 base; bases with no gene match: 6. As handled by the study authors: Reference gene primer amplification gave estimated nucleated cell counts. Sequenced by immunoSEQ multiplex PCR; TCRdb stores in-frame clones only, minus some. The V and J calls and clone size were taken over from that table, and D and trimming were inferred from the DNA. This sample carries 60,000 to 70,000 clones, roughly nine tenths of them seen once, and the ten largest clones take approximately 7.9%. This rearrangement joins TRBV7-2 to TRBJ2-5; 8 bases match TRBD2. This receptor was obtained from a human donor in a cohort sampled during active COVID-19. Sequenced material: peripheral blood. DNA of the CDR3: TGTGCCAGCAGCTTAGACGGGAGGGTTCGGGAGACCCAGTACTTC. Translation: CASSLDGRVRETQYF.